A selection of T cell receptor beta chains follows, all from one sample in a study of CD8 T cells in Susac syndrome. In TCRdb, the immunoSEQ multiplex PCR reads were re-called with MiXCR into one record per CDR3 protein. Counted here are some 160,000 distinct CDR3 sequences, approximately 96% occurring once; the ten biggest clones make up approximately 0.08%. Source material: CD4+ T cells from PBMCs. Every receptor here comes from a human donor with Susac syndrome. Both conserved end residues are part of each CDR3. The D gene is left open where the match is weak.

j_call d_call v_call cdr3_nt cdr3_aa
TRBJ2-7 NA TRBV19 TGTGCCAGTAGTATGAGGGGAGGAGAGCAGTACTTC CASSMRGGEQYF
TRBJ2-5 NA TRBV5-1 TGCGCCAGCAGCTTCGGGGCAGGGCCATCAGAGACCCAGTACTTC CASSFGAGPSETQYF
TRBJ2-1 NA TRBV29-1 TGCAGCGGCTCCAGGGGATTGCATGAGCAGCTCTTC CSGSRGLHEQLF
TRBJ1-1 NA TRBV19 TGTGCCAGTAGTGAACACGAAAGCCGCCACACTGAAGCTTTCTTT CASSEHESRHTEAFF
TRBJ2-3 TRBD1 TRBV20-1 TGCAGTGGAGGGGGACAGGGTAGGACAGATACGCAGTATTTT CSGGGQGRTDTQYF
TRBJ1-1 NA TRBV28 TGTGCCAGCCTAAGGACAGTGAACACTGAAGCTTTCTTT CASLRTVNTEAFF
TRBJ1-5 TRBD1 TRBV2 TGTGCCAGCGGACAGGTCGGGGGGAACAATCAGCCCCAGCATTTT CASGQVGGNNQPQHF
TRBJ1-4 NA TRBV29-1 TGCAGCGTTGGGGGTGGCTATAATGAAAAACTGTTTTTT CSVGGGYNEKLFF
TRBJ2-5 NA TRBV5-1 TGCGCCAGCAGCTTTCAGACAAGGCAAGAGACCCAGTACTTC CASSFQTRQETQYF
TRBJ1-2 NA TRBV6-5 TGTGCCAGCACTCTAAAGGCAGGGATACTCTATGGCTACACCTTC CASTLKAGILYGYTF